This entry concerns a single TCR beta chain. The data originate from a study of CD4+ T cells in melanoma. Sequencing was performed with immunoSEQ multiplex PCR; in TCRdb, only in-frame clones are kept and a portion is missing. The sample records about 140,000 clones, over 90% being singletons. Trimming took 3 bases from V and 3 from J, leaving 9 bases between them. Germline V gene lookup returns CDR1 LNHDA and CDR2 SQIVND (reference sequence). The CDR3 sequence is 14 residues long. This sequence joins TRBV19 and TRBJ1-5; D is unresolved. The receptor was isolated from a human donor with melanoma. CDR3 amino acids: CASSIWRINQPQHF. The CDR3, as DNA: TGTGCCAGTAGTATTTGGAGGATCAATCAGCCCCAGCATTTT.